These 23 T cell receptor beta chains were sequenced from one sample in a study of blood T cell repertoires in COVID-19. Assay used: immunoSEQ multiplex PCR; TCRdb lists only in-frame clones, some missing. The sample contains around 120,000 clones, around two thirds of which appear only once. Sequenced sample: peripheral blood. These receptors came from a woman in her 70s with acute or convalescent COVID-19.

This sequence joins TRBV9 and TRBJ1-6, with D possibly TRBD1 on 6 matching bases. Looked up from germline, CDR1 is SGDLS and CDR2 is YYNGEE. This CDR3 comprises 15 residues. V lost 0 bases, J lost 9 bases, and 13 bases lay in between. The CDR3 DNA follows: TGTGCCAGCAGCGTAGGGGCAGGGGCCAGTTCACCCCTCCACTTT. Its translation: CASSVGAGASSPLHF.

This clone was found a few times. V is TRBV6-5 and J is TRBJ2-7; 9 nucleotides line up with TRBD1. Losses at the gene ends were 8 bases for V and 0 bases for J; bases not matched to a gene: 5. This CDR3 comprises 14 residues. Germline loops: CDR1 MNHEY, CDR2 SVGAGI. The CDR3 spells CASRGQGSSYEQYF. The CDR3, as DNA: TGTGCCAGCCGAGGACAGGGGAGCTCCTACGAGCAGTACTTC.

The gene calls are TRBV7-2 and TRBJ2-5, with 7 bases that match TRBD2. The CDR3 is 17 amino acids. J lost 1 base, V lost 1 base, and 9 bases had no gene match. The V gene's germline CDR1 is SGHTA and CDR2 FQGNSA. The CDR3 DNA reads TGTGCCAGCAGCTTAGGGCCGGGACTACCTAGCCAAGAGACCCAGTACTTC. This codes for CASSLGPGLPSQETQYF.

The chain joins TRBV6-5 to TRBJ2-7, with D hard to call. Germline V gene data show CDR1 as MNHEY and CDR2 as SVGAGI. The CDR3 has 13 amino acids. Trimming removed 0 bases at V and 2 bases at J, with 5 bases between. The CDR3 here is CASSYSDTYEQYF. The CDR3 bases are TGTGCCAGCAGTTACTCCGACACCTACGAGCAGTACTTC.

V gene TRBV10-2 combines with J gene TRBJ2-5; 9 bases are shared with TRBD2. J lost 5 bases, V lost 6 bases, and 1 base had no gene match. CDR1 and CDR2 from the germline V gene are WSHSY and SAAADI. The CDR3 runs 12 residues. For the CDR3, the DNA is TGCGCCAGCAGAGGACTAGCGGAGACCCAGTACTTC. As protein: CASRGLAETQYF.

The table lists this clone with a few counts. V gene TRBV19 combines with J gene TRBJ2-1; D is unclear. The CDR3 runs 14 residues. Germline loops: CDR1 LNHDA, CDR2 SQIVND (reference sequence). Deletions cut 3 bases from V and 1 base from J, with 7 bases between. The CDR3 sequence is CASSIQASYNEQFF. The CDR3 DNA follows: TGTGCCAGTAGTATCCAAGCGTCCTACAATGAGCAGTTCTTC.

J is TRBJ2-7 and V is TRBV20-1, with 10 positions matching TRBD2. The CDR3 length is 14 residues. Germline CDR1 DFQATT, CDR2 SNEGSKA (reference sequence). The junction had 6 bases not matched to a gene; V was cut back by 3 bases and J by 4 bases. CDR3 in DNA: TGCAGTGCTAGTTCTCCTAGCGGGAGATACGAGCAGTACTTC. Residues: CSASSPSGRYEQYF.

This clone appeared a single time. The chain carries TRBV27 and TRBJ1-2; TRBD1 might be the D (5 bases). The germline V gene encodes CDR1 MNHEY and CDR2 SMNVEV (reference sequence). This CDR3 is 13 amino acids long. V gave up 0 bases and J gave up 8 bases, with 10 bases separating them. CDR3 loop: CASSLSGREGYTF. DNA for the CDR3: TGTGCCAGCAGTTTATCGGGCAGGGAAGGCTACACCTTC.

The J gene is TRBJ1-6, the V gene TRBV19; 7 positions agree with TRBD1. The ends lost 5 bases at V and 7 bases at J; junction bases unmatched: 8. CDR3 size: 15 residues. Germline CDR1 is LNHDA and CDR2 is SQIVND (reference sequence). DNA of the CDR3: TGTGCCAGTAGTGGTGACAGGGTTCTGAATTCACCCCTCCACTTT. Encoded protein: CASSGDRVLNSPLHF.

The chain is built from TRBV6-2 or TRBV6-3 and TRBJ1-3; no clear D. Germline loops: CDR1 MNHEY, CDR2 SVGEGT. The CDR3 contains 15 residues. V was shortened by 2 bases and J by 2 bases, with 10 bases between the two germline ends. The CDR3 bases are TGTGCCAGCAGTTACCGCGGGTTAACTGGAAACACCATATATTTT. Protein: CASSYRGLTGNTIYF.

The rearrangement uses TRBV12-3 or TRBV12-4 and TRBJ2-2; D uncertain. The V end was cut by 5 bases, the J end by 8 bases, with 9 bases between. This CDR3 is 12 amino acids long. CDR3 DNA: TGTGCCAGCAGTCCCGGTGCGGGGGAGCTGTTTTTT. It is translated as CASSPGAGELFF.

This clone appeared many times. The gene calls are TRBV18 and TRBJ1-2, with 11 bases fitting TRBD1. CDR1 and CDR2 (germline): KGHSH, LQKENI. The CDR3 has 15 residues. After removal of 3 bases from V and 6 bases from J, the junction contained 6 bases not matched to a gene. The CDR3 loop reads CASSPDTGQGDGYTF. The DNA for the CDR3 is TGTGCCAGCTCACCGGATACGGGACAGGGGGATGGCTACACCTTC.

V is TRBV5-4 and J is TRBJ2-2; D uncertain. Trimming took 1 base from V and 7 from J, leaving 5 bases between them. This CDR3 is built from 12 residues. Germline values: CDR1 SGHNT, CDR2 YYREEE (reference sequence). The CDR3 nucleotides read TGTGCCAGCAGCTTGTCCGTCGGGGAGCTGTTTTTT. As protein: CASSLSVGELFF. Together with reference TRBV5-4 and TRBJ2-2, the CDR3 gives the full variable domain: ETGVTQSPTHLIKTRGQQVTLRCSSQSGHNTVSWYQQALGQGPQFIFQYYREEENGRGNFPPRFSGLQFPNYSSELNVNALELDDSALYLCASSLSVGELFFGEGSRLTVL.

The chain has TRBV18 and TRBJ2-6; D uncertain. CDR1 is KGHSH and CDR2 is LQKENI in the germline V gene. V lost 2 bases, J lost 0 bases, and 8 bases lay in between. The CDR3 sequence is 16 residues long. CDR3 coding DNA: TGTGCCAGCTCACCAGTAGCCAGCTCTGGGGCCAACGTCCTGACTTTC. It translates to CASSPVASSGANVLTF.

The chain recombines TRBV29-1 with TRBJ1-3; D not certain. CDR3 length: 12 amino acids. The germline V gene encodes CDR1 SQVTM and CDR2 ANQGSEA. V was clipped by 4 bases and J by 3 bases, with 7 bases between them. CDR3 DNA sequence: TGCAGCGTTGCTACGATTGGAAACACCATATATTTT. It translates to CSVATIGNTIYF.

The chain uses TRBV19 and TRBJ1-5; no clear D. CDR3 length: 16 amino acids. CDR1 is LNHDA and CDR2 is SQIVND in the germline V gene (reference sequence). The ends were cut back, 5 bases at V and 2 bases at J, with 16 bases in the middle. The CDR3 here is CASSPIRVVGNQPQHF. The CDR3 DNA follows: TGTGCCAGTAGTCCGATCCGGGTTGTTGGCAATCAGCCCCAGCATTTT.

The chain has TRBV10-3 and TRBJ2-2, with 9 bases lining up with TRBD1. The CDR3 contains 16 residues. The junction had 5 bases not matched to a gene; V was cut back by 4 bases and J by 2 bases. Germline CDR1 ENHRY, CDR2 SYGVKD. The CDR3: CAISAPGQGNTGELFF. In nucleotides, the CDR3 is TGTGCCATCAGTGCCCCGGGACAGGGTAACACCGGGGAGCTGTTTTTT.

The chain carries TRBV5-1 and TRBJ2-7; 7 positions match TRBD1. CDR3 length: 13 residues. Trimming removed 4 bases from V and 4 bases from J; junction bases left unmatched: 5. Germline CDR1 is SGHRS and CDR2 is YFSETQ. CDR3: CASSITGAYEQYF. CDR3 bases: TGCGCCAGCAGCATAACAGGGGCATACGAGCAGTACTTC.

The CDR3 region has the DNA TGTGCCAGCAGCGTAGCGGGAGAAAGATCAGAGACCCAGTACTTC. Encoded protein: CASSVAGERSETQYF. V and J are TRBV28 and TRBJ2-5; TRBD2 matches 9 bases. The germline V gene has CDR1 MDHEN and CDR2 SYDVKM. This CDR3 has 15 amino acids. Losses at the gene ends were 6 bases for V and 4 bases for J; bases not matched to a gene: 9.

The sample holds a few counts of this clone. The chain is built from TRBV19 and TRBJ1-2, with 8 bases matching TRBD1. Losses at the gene ends were 6 bases for V and 3 bases for J; bases not matched to a gene: 9. The CDR3 is 15 amino acids. Germline V gene data show CDR1 as LNHDA and CDR2 as SQIVND (reference sequence). This chain's CDR3 is CASRAGTGGDYGYTF. The CDR3 DNA sequence: TGTGCCAGTAGGGCCGGGACAGGAGGCGACTATGGCTACACCTTC.

V gene TRBV20-1 combines with J gene TRBJ2-5, with a weak D call TRBD2 (6 bases). V lost 6 bases and J lost 5, with 10 bases in between. The germline gives CDR1 DFQATT, CDR2 SNEGSKA (reference sequence). This CDR3 is 11 amino acids long. This CDR3 is CSAMSGETQYF. The CDR3 DNA follows: TGCAGTGCAATGAGCGGGGAGACCCAGTACTTC.

This rearrangement joins TRBV11-3 to TRBJ2-2; D might be TRBD1 (6 bases). The V and J ends lost 5 bases and 6 bases respectively, with 19 bases between them. Germline lookup yields CDR1 SGHNT and CDR2 YENEEA. The CDR3 extends over 16 amino acids. The CDR3 DNA is TGTGCCAGCAGCCCTGGGGGCGCCGGGCGTGCCGGGGAGCTGTTTTTT. Its translation is CASSPGGAGRAGELFF.

This chain connects TRBV2 to TRBJ2-3, with D tentatively TRBD1 (5 bases). Germline lookup yields CDR1 SNHLY and CDR2 FYNNEI. The CDR3 covers 13 residues. The V and J ends lost 7 bases and 2 bases respectively, with 10 bases between them. CDR3 DNA: TGTGCCAGCATCGTGACAGTCACAGATACGCAGTATTTT. The encoded protein is CASIVTVTDTQYF.